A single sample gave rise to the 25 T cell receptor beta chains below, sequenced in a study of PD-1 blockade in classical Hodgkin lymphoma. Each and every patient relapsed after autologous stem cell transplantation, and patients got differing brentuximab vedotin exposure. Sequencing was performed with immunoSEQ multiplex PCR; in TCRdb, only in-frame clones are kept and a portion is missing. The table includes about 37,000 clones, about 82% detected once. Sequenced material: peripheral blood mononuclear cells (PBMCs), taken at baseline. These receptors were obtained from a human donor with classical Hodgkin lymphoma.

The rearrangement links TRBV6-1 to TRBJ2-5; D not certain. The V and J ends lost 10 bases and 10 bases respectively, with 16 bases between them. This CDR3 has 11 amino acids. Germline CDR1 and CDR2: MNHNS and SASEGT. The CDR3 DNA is TGTGCCACGCTGTCGGGCCGGGTCCAGTACTTC. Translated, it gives CATLSGRVQYF.

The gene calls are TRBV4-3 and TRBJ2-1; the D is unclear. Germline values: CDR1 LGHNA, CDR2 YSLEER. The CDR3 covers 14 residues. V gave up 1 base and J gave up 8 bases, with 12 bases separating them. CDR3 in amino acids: CASSQVAQIYEQFF. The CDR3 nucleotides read TGCGCCAGCAGCCAAGTAGCCCAAATTTATGAGCAGTTCTTC.

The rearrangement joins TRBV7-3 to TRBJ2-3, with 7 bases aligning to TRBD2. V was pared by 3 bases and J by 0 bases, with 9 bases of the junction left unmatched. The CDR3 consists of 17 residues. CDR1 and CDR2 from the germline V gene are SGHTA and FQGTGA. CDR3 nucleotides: TGTGCCAGCAGCTTCGGGGGAGGGCCGGGAAGCACAGATACGCAGTATTTT. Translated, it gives CASSFGGGPGSTDTQYF.

CDR3 nucleotide sequence: TGTGCCAGCAGCCTACGGGACCGGGGATTGGAGCAGTACTTC. The encoded protein is CASSLRDRGLEQYF. This chain joins TRBV7-8 and TRBJ2-7; either TRBD1 or TRBD2 may supply D (5 bases each). The CDR3 extends over 14 amino acids. Trimming pared 5 bases from V and 7 bases from J, leaving 18 bases between. Germline CDR1 is SGHVS and CDR2 is FQNEAQ.

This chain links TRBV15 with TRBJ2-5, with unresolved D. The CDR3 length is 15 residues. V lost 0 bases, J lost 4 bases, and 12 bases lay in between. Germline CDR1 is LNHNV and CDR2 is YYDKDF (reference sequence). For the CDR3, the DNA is TGTGCCACCAGCAGAGATTACGGGTTACGAGAGACCCAGTACTTC. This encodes CATSRDYGLRETQYF.

The CDR3 nucleotides read TGTGCCAGCAGCTTTGGACAAACCTATGGCTACACCTTC. Encoded protein: CASSFGQTYGYTF. This rearrangement joins TRBV5-6 to TRBJ1-2; D might be TRBD1 (5 bases). The CDR3 runs to 13 residues. With 2 bases removed from V and 4 bases from J, the gap between germline ends came to 9 bases. Germline V gives CDR1 SGHDT, CDR2 YYEEEE.

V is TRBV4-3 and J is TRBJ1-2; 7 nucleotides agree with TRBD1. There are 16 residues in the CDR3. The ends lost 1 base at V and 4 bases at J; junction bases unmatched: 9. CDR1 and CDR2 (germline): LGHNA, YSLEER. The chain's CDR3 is CASSQVGTGASYGYTF. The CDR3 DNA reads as TGCGCCAGCAGCCAAGTTGGAACAGGGGCATCCTATGGCTACACCTTC.

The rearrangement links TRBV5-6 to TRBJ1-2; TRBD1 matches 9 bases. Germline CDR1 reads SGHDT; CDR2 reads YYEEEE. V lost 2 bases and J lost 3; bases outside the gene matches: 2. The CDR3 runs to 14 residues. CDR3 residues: CASSFWDRDYGYTF. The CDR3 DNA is TGTGCCAGCAGCTTTTGGGACAGGGACTATGGCTACACCTTC.

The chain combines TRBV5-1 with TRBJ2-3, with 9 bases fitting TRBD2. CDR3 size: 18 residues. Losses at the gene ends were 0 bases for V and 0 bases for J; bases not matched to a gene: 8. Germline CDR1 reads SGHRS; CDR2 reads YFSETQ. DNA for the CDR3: TGCGCCAGCAGCTTGGGGGTTGCTAGCGGGACTAGCACAGATACGCAGTATTTT. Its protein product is CASSLGVASGTSTDTQYF.

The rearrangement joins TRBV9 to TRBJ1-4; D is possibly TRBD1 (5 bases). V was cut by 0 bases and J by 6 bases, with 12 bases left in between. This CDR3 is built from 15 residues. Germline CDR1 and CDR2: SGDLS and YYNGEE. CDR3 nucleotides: TGTGCCAGCAGCGTAGTGGGCAGGGTGGATGAAAAACTGTTTTTT. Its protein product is CASSVVGRVDEKLFF.

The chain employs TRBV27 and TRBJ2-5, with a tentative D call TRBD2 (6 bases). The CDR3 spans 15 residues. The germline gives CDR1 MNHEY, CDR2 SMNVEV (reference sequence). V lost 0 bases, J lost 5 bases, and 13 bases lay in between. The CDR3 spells CASSLSKLAWETQYF. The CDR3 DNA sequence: TGTGCCAGCAGTTTATCGAAACTAGCTTGGGAGACCCAGTACTTC.

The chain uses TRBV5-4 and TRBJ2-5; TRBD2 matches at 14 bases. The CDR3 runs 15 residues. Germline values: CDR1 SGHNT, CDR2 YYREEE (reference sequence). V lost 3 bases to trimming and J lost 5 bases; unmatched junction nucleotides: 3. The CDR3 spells CASSSRLAGGETQYF. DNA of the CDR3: TGTGCCAGCAGCTCCCGACTAGCGGGGGGGGAGACCCAGTACTTC.

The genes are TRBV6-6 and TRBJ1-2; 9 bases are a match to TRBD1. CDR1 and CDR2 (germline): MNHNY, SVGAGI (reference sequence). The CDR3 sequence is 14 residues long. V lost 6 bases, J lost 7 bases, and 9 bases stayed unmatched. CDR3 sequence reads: CASSWMDRGSGYTF. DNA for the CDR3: TGTGCCAGCAGCTGGATGGACAGGGGCTCTGGCTACACCTTC.

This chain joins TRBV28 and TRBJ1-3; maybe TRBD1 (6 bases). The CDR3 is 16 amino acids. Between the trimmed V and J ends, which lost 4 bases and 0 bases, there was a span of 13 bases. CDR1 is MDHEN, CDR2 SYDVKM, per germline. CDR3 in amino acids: CASSSPGQASGNTIYF. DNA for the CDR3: TGTGCCAGCAGTTCGCCGGGACAAGCCTCTGGAAACACCATATATTTT. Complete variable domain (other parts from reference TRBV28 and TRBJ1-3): DVKVTQSSRYLVKRTGEKVFLECVQDMDHENMFWYRQDPGLGLRLIYFSYDVKMKEKGDIPEGYSVSREKKERFSLILESASTNQTSMYLCASSSPGQASGNTIYFGEGSWLTVV.

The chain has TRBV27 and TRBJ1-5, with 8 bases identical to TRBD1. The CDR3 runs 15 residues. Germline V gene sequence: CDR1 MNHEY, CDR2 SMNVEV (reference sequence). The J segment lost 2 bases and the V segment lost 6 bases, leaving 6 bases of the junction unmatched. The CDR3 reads CASRRTGGRNQPQHF. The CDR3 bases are TGTGCCAGCAGACGAACAGGGGGGCGCAATCAGCCCCAGCATTTT.

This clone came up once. The DNA for the CDR3 is TGTGCCAGCAGCCCAACAGGGGCGTGGAACACTGAAGCTTTCTTT. Translating gives CASSPTGAWNTEAFF. This rearrangement joins TRBV9 to TRBJ1-1; 7 bases match TRBD1. The CDR3 sequence is 15 residues long. V gave up 4 bases and J gave up 1 base; unmatched junction bases: 7. From germline, CDR1 is SGDLS and CDR2 YYNGEE.

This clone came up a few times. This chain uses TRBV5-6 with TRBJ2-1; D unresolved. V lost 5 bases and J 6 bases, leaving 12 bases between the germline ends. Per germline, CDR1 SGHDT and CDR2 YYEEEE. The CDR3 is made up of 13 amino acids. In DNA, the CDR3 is TGTGCCAGCAGTTACTTCTCCGGCAATGAGCAGTTCTTC. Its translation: CASSYFSGNEQFF.

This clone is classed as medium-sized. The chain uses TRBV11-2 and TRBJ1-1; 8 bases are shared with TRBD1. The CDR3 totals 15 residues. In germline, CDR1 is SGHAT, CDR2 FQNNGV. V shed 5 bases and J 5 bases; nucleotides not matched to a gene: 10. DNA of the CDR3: TGTGCCAGCAGCCCAGATGACAGGGGTTGGACTGAAGCTTTCTTT. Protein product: CASSPDDRGWTEAFF.

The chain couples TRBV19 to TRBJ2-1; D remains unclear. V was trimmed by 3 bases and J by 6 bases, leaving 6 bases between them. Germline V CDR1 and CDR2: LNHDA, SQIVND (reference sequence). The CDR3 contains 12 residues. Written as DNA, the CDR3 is TGTGCCAGTAGTATTAATATCAATGAGCAGTTCTTC. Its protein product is CASSININEQFF.

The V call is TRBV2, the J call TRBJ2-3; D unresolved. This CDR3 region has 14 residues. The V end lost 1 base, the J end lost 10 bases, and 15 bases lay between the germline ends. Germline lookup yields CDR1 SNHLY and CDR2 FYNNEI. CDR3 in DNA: TGTGCCAGCAGTGAAGTGGCGGCTCCCCAGCCGCAGTATTTT. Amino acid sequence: CASSEVAAPQPQYF. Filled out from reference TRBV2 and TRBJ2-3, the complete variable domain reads EPEVTQTPSHQVTQMGQEVILRCVPISNHLYFYWYRQILGQKVEFLVSFYNNEISEKSEIFDDQFSVERPDGSNFTLKIRSTKLEDSAMYFCASSEVAAPQPQYFGPGTRLTVL.

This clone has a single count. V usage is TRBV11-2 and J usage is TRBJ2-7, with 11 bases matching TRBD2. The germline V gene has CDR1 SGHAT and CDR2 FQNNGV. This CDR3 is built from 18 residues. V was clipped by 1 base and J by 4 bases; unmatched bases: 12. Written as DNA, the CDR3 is TGTGCCAGCAGCTTAGGACTAGCGGGACCGTCATTTATTTACGAGCAGTACTTC. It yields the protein CASSLGLAGPSFIYEQYF.

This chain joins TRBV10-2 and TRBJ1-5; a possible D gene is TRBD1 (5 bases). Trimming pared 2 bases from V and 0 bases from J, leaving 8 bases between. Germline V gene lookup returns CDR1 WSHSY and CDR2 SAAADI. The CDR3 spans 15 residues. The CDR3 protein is CASSEQGYSNQPQHF. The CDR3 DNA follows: TGCGCCAGCAGTGAGCAGGGTTATAGCAATCAGCCCCAGCATTTT.

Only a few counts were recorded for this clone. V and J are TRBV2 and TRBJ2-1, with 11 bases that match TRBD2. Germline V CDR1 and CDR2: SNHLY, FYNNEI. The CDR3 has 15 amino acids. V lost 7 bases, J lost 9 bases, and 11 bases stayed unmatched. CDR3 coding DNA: TGTGCCAGCAAAAAGGAACTAGCGGGAGACGGTGAGCAGTTCTTC. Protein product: CASKKELAGDGEQFF.

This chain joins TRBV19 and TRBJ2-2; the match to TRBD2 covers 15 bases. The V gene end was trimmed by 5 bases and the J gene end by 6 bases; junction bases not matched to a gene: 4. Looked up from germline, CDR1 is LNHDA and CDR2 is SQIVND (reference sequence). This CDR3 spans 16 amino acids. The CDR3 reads CASSSRTSGRAGELFF. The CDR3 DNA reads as TGTGCCAGTAGTTCCCGGACTAGCGGGAGGGCCGGGGAGCTGTTTTTT.

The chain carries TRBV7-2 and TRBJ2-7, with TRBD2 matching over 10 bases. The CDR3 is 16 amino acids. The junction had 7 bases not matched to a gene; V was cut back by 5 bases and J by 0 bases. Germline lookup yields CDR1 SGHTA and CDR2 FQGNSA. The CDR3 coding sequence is TGTGCCAGCAGCGGGGGACTAGCGCATAACTCCTACGAGCAGTACTTC. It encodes CASSGGLAHNSYEQYF.